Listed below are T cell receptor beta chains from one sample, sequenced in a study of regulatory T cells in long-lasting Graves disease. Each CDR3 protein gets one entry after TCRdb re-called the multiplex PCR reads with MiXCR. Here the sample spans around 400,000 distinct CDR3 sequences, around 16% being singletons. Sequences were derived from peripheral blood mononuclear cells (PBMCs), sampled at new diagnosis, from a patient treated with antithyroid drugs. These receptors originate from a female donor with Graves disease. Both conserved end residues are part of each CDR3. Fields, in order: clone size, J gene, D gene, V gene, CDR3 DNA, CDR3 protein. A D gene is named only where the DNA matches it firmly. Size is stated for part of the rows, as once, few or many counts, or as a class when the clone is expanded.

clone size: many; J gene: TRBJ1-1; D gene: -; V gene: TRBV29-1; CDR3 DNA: TGCAGCGTTGAAAGGGACACACCTGAAGCTTTCTTT; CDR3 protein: CSVERDTPEAFF
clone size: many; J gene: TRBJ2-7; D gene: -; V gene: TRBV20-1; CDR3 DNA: TGCAGTGCTGGTCAGGGGATCGACTACGAGCAGTACTTC; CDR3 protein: CSAGQGIDYEQYF
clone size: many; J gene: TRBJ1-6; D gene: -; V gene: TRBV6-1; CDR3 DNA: TGTGCCAGCAGTGAAGCGTCGCCACATAATTCACCCCTCCACTTT; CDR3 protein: CASSEASPHNSPLHF
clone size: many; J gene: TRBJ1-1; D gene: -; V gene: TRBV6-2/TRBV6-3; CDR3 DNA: TGTGCCAGCAGCCCGAGTCCGCGGACTGAAGCTTTCTTT; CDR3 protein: CASSPSPRTEAFF
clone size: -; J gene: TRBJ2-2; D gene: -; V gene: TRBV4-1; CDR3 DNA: TGCGCCAGCAGCCGGATGGATTCGAACACCGGGGAGCTGTTTTTT; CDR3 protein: CASSRMDSNTGELFF
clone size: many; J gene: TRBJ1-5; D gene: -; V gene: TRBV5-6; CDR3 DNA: TGTGCCAGCAGCCTGGAGGGGGTAGGCAATCAGCCCCAGCATTTT; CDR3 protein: CASSLEGVGNQPQHF
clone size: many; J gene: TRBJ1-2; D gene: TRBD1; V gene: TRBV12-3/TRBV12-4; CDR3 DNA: TGTGCCAGCAGTGTCCGGACAGGGGGCAATGGCTACACCTTC; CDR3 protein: CASSVRTGGNGYTF
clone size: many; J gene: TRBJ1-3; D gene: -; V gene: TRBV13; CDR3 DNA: TGTGCCAGCAGCGCACCCCCATTGGGGGGACCCTCTGGAAACACCATATATTTT; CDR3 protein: CASSAPPLGGPSGNTIYF
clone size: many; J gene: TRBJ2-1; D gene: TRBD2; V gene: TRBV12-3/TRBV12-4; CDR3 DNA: TGTGCCAGCAGTTTGGGACTAGCGAACTACAATGAGCAGTTCTTC; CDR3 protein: CASSLGLANYNEQFF
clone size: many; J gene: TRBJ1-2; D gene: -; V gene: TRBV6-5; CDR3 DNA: TGTGCCAGCAGTTACCCTCCGGGATCTTCAGGGCCCTATGGCTACACCTTC; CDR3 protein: CASSYPPGSSGPYGYTF
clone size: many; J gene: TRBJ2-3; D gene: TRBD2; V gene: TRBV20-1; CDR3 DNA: TGCAGTGCTAGAGACCCGACGGGGGGAGGGTCAGATACGCAGTATTTT; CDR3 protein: CSARDPTGGGSDTQYF
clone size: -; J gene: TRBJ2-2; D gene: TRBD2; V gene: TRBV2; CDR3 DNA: TGTGCCAGCAGCCCCATAGCGGGGAAGACCGGGGAGCTGTTTTTT; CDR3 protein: CASSPIAGKTGELFF
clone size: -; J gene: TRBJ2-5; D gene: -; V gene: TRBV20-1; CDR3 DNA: TGCAGTGCTAGAGCCCCGGAGACCCAGTACTTC; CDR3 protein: CSARAPETQYF
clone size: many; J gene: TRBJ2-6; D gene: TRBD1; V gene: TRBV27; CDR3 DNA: TGTGCCAGCAGTTTATATATTGGAGGACAGGGGGACTCTGGGGCCAACGTCCTGACTTTC; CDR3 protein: CASSLYIGGQGDSGANVLTF
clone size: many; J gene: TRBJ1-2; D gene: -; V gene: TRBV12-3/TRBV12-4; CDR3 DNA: TGTGCCAGCAGTTTTGGCCATACCGACCCTGGCTACACCTTC; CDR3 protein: CASSFGHTDPGYTF
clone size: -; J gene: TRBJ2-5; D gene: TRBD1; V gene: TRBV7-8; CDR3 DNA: TGTGCCAGCAGCTTAATTCGGACAGGGGGGGAGACCCAGTACTTC; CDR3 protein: CASSLIRTGGETQYF
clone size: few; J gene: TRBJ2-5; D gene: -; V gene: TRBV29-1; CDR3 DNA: TGCAGCGTTGAAGCTAGCCAGGGAGTAGGGGCCCAGTACTTC; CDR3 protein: CSVEASQGVGAQYF
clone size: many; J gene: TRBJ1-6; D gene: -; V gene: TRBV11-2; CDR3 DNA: TGTGCCAGCAGCTTAGTTCGAGCGGGGGGTTCACCCCTCCACTTT; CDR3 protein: CASSLVRAGGSPLHF
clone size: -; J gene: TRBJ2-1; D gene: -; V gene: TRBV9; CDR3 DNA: TGTGCCAGCAGCTTGATGGGGGGCAATGAGCAGTTCTTC; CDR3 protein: CASSLMGGNEQFF
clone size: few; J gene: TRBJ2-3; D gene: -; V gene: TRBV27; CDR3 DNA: TGTGCCAGCAGTTTATCGCCCGACAGCACAGATACGCAGTATTTT; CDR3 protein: CASSLSPDSTDTQYF
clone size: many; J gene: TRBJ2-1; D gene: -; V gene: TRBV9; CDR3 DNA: TGTGCCAGCAGCTCCCATAGGCTCAATGAGCAGTTCTTC; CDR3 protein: CASSSHRLNEQFF
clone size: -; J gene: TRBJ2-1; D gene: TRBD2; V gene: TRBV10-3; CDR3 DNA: TGTGCCATCAGTGACCCCTCTAGCGGCGTCTACAATGAGCAGTTCTTC; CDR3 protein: CAISDPSSGVYNEQFF
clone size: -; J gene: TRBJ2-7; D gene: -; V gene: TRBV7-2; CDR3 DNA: TGTGCCAGCAGCTTAGGGGCCGGGAGCCACGAGCAGTACTTC; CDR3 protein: CASSLGAGSHEQYF
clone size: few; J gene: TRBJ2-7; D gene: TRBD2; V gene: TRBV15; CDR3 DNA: TGTGCCACCAGCACCCTCCGGCGGGCTAGCGGGAGGTCCCACGAGCAGTACTTC; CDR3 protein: CATSTLRRASGRSHEQYF
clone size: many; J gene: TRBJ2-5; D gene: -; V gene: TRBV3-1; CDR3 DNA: TGTGCCAGCAGCCAAAATGCCCTATCTCTCGGGGGGCCTGCGGAGACCCAGTACTTC; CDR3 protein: CASSQNALSLGGPAETQYF
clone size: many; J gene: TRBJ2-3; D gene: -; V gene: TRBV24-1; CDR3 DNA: TGTGCCACCAGTGATTTTGGGGACGCCATTTACACAGATACGCAGTATTTT; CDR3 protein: CATSDFGDAIYTDTQYF
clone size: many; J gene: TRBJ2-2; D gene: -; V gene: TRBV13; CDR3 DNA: TGTGCCAGCAGCTTAGATTCCCAGTACACCGGGGAGCTGTTTTTT; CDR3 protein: CASSLDSQYTGELFF
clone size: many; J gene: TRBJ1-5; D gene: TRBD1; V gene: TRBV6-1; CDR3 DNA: TGTGCCAGCAGTCCCCTTGACAGGGAGAATCAGCCCCAGCATTTT; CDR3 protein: CASSPLDRENQPQHF
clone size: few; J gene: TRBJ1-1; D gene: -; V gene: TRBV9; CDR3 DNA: TGTGCCAGCGCCGGGGAGATGAACACTGAAGCTTTCTTT; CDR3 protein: CASAGEMNTEAFF
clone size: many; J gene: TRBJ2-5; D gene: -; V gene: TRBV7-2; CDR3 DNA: TGTGCCAGCAGCTTATACAAGCGGGAAGAGACCCAGTACTTC; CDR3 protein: CASSLYKREETQYF
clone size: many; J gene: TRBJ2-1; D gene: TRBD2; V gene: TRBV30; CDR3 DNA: TGTGCCTGGGGGACTAGCGCTATTTACAATGAGCAGTTCTTC; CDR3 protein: CAWGTSAIYNEQFF